This is a list of T cell receptor beta chains from one sample in a study of shared clonotypes between healthy human individuals. The table came from immunoSEQ multiplex PCR; TCRdb's copy has only in-frame clones and leaves some out. The data hold about 230,000 clones, with approximately 70% observed a single time. The specimen was memory CD4+ T cells sorted from blood. Every receptor here comes from a man aged 25-45 years in good health. The CDR3 runs from the conserved cysteine through the conserved F or W. A D gene is named only where the DNA matches it firmly. Only part of the rows carry a size: once, few, many, or a class if the clone is expanded.

abundance,j_gene,d_gene,v_gene,CDR3aa,CDR3nt
many,TRBJ2-2,-,TRBV25-1,CASKGSGYKSGELFF,TGTGCCAGCAAGGGTTCCGGTTATAAGAGCGGGGAGCTGTTTTTT
-,TRBJ1-1,-,TRBV27,CASSFSGASEAFF,TGTGCCAGCAGTTTTTCGGGTGCCTCTGAAGCTTTCTTT
-,TRBJ2-3,TRBD2,TRBV10-3,CAIKGRASGRNTDTQYF,TGTGCCATCAAGGGCCGGGCTAGCGGGAGGAACACAGATACGCAGTATTTT
-,TRBJ1-1,-,TRBV28,CASRPAGMNTEAFF,TGTGCCAGCAGACCGGCAGGGATGAACACTGAAGCTTTCTTT
-,TRBJ2-2,-,TRBV28,CASSGWGQGNTGELFF,TGTGCCAGCAGTGGATGGGGGCAGGGGAACACCGGGGAGCTGTTTTTT
-,TRBJ2-7,-,TRBV4-2,CASSQDSLGNEQYF,TGTGCCAGCAGCCAAGATTCTTTGGGGAACGAGCAGTACTTC
once,TRBJ2-1,-,TRBV13,CASSRGVASYNEQFF,TGTGCCAGCAGCCGGGGAGTAGCCTCCTACAATGAGCAGTTCTTC
-,TRBJ2-2,-,TRBV28,CASKSPGNVGELFF,TGTGCCAGCAAATCCCCAGGGAACGTCGGGGAGCTGTTTTTT
-,TRBJ2-7,-,TRBV19,CASSIHRSGEQYF,TGTGCCAGTAGTATCCATCGTTCTGGGGAGCAGTACTTC
-,TRBJ2-2,-,TRBV5-1,CASSLTGQGVLANTGELFF,TGCGCCAGCAGCTTAACTGGGCAGGGTGTTTTGGCGAACACCGGGGAGCTGTTTTTT
few,TRBJ1-5,-,TRBV5-1,CASSLETDQPQHF,TGCGCCAGCAGCCTGGAAACAGATCAGCCCCAGCATTTT
few,TRBJ2-7,TRBD1,TRBV7-9,CASSFSSGQGHEQYF,TGTGCCAGCAGCTTTTCCTCGGGACAGGGGCACGAGCAGTACTTC
-,TRBJ1-2,-,TRBV18,CASSGVYGYTF,TGTGCCAGCTCGGGGGTATATGGCTACACCTTC
-,TRBJ1-4,-,TRBV5-5,CASRRGAGSGEKLFF,TGTGCCAGCCGCCGAGGTGCAGGGTCGGGTGAAAAACTGTTTTTT
-,TRBJ2-4,TRBD2,TRBV30,CAWSGGLAGYLAKNIQYF,TGTGCCTGGAGTGGGGGACTAGCGGGTTACCTAGCCAAAAACATTCAGTACTTC
few,TRBJ1-5,TRBD1,TRBV6-6,CASSPGQGRSNQPQHF,TGTGCCAGCAGCCCCGGACAGGGCCGAAGCAATCAGCCCCAGCATTTT
once,TRBJ2-1,-,TRBV20-1,CSVAGAGVFF,TGCAGTGTCGCTGGGGCGGGTGTGTTCTTC
-,TRBJ1-1,-,TRBV29-1,CSVDKTGGNTEAFF,TGCAGCGTTGATAAGACAGGCGGGAACACTGAAGCTTTCTTT
-,TRBJ1-5,TRBD1,TRBV28,CATWDSRGQPQHF,TGTGCCACCTGGGACAGTCGGGGTCAGCCCCAGCATTTT
few,TRBJ2-2,-,TRBV11-2,CASSPGTTTGELFF,TGTGCCAGCAGCCCCGGGACAACCACCGGGGAGCTGTTTTTT
many,TRBJ2-5,-,TRBV18,CASSPGVLAGIQETQYF,TGTGCCAGCTCACCAGGCGTCCTAGCCGGGATACAAGAGACCCAGTACTTC
-,TRBJ2-3,TRBD2,TRBV5-1,CASSLGASGSTDTQYF,TGCGCCAGCAGCTTGGGTGCTAGCGGGAGCACAGATACGCAGTATTTT
few,TRBJ2-3,-,TRBV29-1,CSVATAGGTDTQYF,TGCAGCGTTGCGACCGCAGGGGGCACAGATACGCAGTATTTT
-,TRBJ2-3,TRBD2,TRBV7-9,CASSLGSSGRSTDTQYF,TGTGCCAGCAGCTTAGGATCTAGCGGGAGATCCACAGATACGCAGTATTTT
-,TRBJ2-5,TRBD1,TRBV9,CASSPRDRGVETQYF,TGTGCCAGCAGCCCCAGGGACAGGGGTGTGGAGACCCAGTACTTC
-,TRBJ1-5,-,TRBV28,CASRPGNQPQHF,TGTGCCAGCAGGCCGGGGAATCAGCCCCAGCATTTT
-,TRBJ2-1,TRBD2,TRBV5-1,CASSKLAGEGGEQFF,TGCGCCAGCAGCAAACTAGCGGGAGAAGGAGGAGAGCAGTTCTTC
few,TRBJ2-7,-,TRBV6-1,CASSEQGRYEQYF,TGTGCCAGCAGTGAACAGGGCAGGTACGAGCAGTACTTC
-,TRBJ1-1,-,TRBV5-1,CASSLGSSGFGAFF,TGCGCCAGCAGCTTGGGGTCATCAGGCTTCGGGGCTTTCTTT
-,TRBJ2-7,-,TRBV18,CASSEASLNTYEQYF,TGTGCCAGCTCAGAAGCCAGCCTTAATACCTACGAGCAGTACTTC
once,TRBJ2-1,TRBD1,TRBV25-1,CASSGGPGTGGNNEQFF,TGTGCCAGCAGTGGAGGGCCCGGGACAGGAGGAAACAATGAGCAGTTCTTC
few,TRBJ2-5,-,TRBV28,CASSTIKGGQETQYF,TGTGCCAGCAGCACGATCAAGGGGGGTCAAGAGACCCAGTACTTC
-,TRBJ2-3,-,TRBV4-3,CASSQESGHTDTQYF,TGCGCCAGCAGCCAAGAGAGCGGCCATACAGATACGCAGTATTTT
few,TRBJ2-7,-,TRBV6-5,CASKIGGTASYEQYF,TGTGCCAGCAAGATAGGGGGGACAGCCTCCTACGAGCAGTACTTC
-,TRBJ2-7,-,TRBV7-9,CASSPTGPYEQYF,TGTGCCAGCAGCCCCACAGGGCCCTACGAGCAGTACTTC
-,TRBJ2-5,-,TRBV28,CASRLPGETQYF,TGTGCCAGCAGACTTCCCGGAGAGACCCAGTACTTC
once,TRBJ2-7,-,TRBV7-8,CASSRGLSYEQYF,TGTGCCAGCAGCCGGGGCCTCTCCTACGAGCAGTACTTC
-,TRBJ2-3,-,TRBV9,CASSLRDGEADTQYF,TGTGCCAGCAGCTTAAGGGACGGTGAGGCAGATACGCAGTATTTT
-,TRBJ2-6,TRBD2,TRBV27,CASSPTPKLAGTRANVLTF,TGTGCCAGCAGTCCGACCCCCAAACTAGCGGGAACTAGGGCCAACGTCCTGACTTTC
-,TRBJ1-1,TRBD1,TRBV6-4,CASSDSSTGGRSTEAFF,TGTGCCAGCAGTGACTCGAGCACAGGGGGTCGGAGCACTGAAGCTTTCTTT
-,TRBJ1-1,TRBD1,TRBV5-6,CASSLDQGDMNTEAFF,TGTGCCAGCAGCTTGGACCAGGGGGATATGAACACTGAAGCTTTCTTT
-,TRBJ2-5,TRBD1,TRBV7-9,CASSLAGGGETQYF,TGTGCCAGCAGCTTAGCAGGGGGCGGGGAGACCCAGTACTTC
few,TRBJ2-1,TRBD2,TRBV7-2,CASRPTSGAYNEQFF,TGTGCCAGCAGACCGACTAGCGGGGCATACAATGAGCAGTTCTTC
-,TRBJ1-2,-,TRBV5-4,CASSLDSLGYTF,TGTGCCAGCAGCTTGGACAGCCTAGGCTACACCTTC
-,TRBJ2-4,TRBD1,TRBV7-9,CASSRTGQGGNIQYF,TGTGCCAGCAGCCGAACGGGACAGGGGGGAAACATTCAGTACTTC
-,TRBJ2-7,-,TRBV7-8,CASSLNGYEQYF,TGTGCCAGCAGCTTAAATGGATACGAGCAGTACTTC